This TCR beta chain was profiled in a study of T cell changes during pregnancy in multiple sclerosis (dated by TCRdb to the late 2010s). About the investigation overall: In women with multiple sclerosis, the researchers looked at how the T cell repertoire shifted as pregnancy progressed.

To note about this clone: No antigen is known for it. There are no base qualities to consult, and no much larger clone falls within one base.

The library came from the immunoSEQ multiplex PCR assay. TCRdb limited this immuneACCESS table to in-frame rearrangements with V and J called. A share of clones is missing; checked studies link under half to unresolved V genes, and the rest is unexplained. A total of some 41,000 clones appear in this sample, about 88% of them only once. The top ten hold roughly 4% of the sample. CDR1 and CDR2 are read off the germline V gene as SGHVS and FNYEAQ. From the cysteine through the phenylalanine, the CDR3 covers 15 amino acids. CDR3 DNA is the only sequence kept; it has 45 bases, read in frame from the first base. V sheds 5 bases and J sheds 1 base, leaving 12 bases between their ends.

The chain was built from TRBV7-6 and TRBJ1-5, and possibly TRBD1, on 6 matching bases. The TCR comes from a female donor with multiple sclerosis, enrolled in a pregnancy study. This specimen was CD8+ T cells from peripheral blood mononuclear cells, taken in the first trimester of pregnancy. DNA sequence: TGTGCCAGCAGCGGGTTCAGGGGAAGCAATCAGCCCCAGCATTTT. Its protein product is CASSGFRGSNQPQHF.